The 20 T cell receptor beta chains below were found in one sample sequenced in a study of Graves' ophthalmopathy and Graves' hyperthyroidism (dated 2018 in TCRdb). Sequencing relied on an Illumina HiSeq 2000. For repertoire sequencing, TCR beta CDR3 regions were amplified from RNA transcripts. The first round was an RT-PCR using HTBI primers with the Qiagen OneStep RT-PCR kit, and this first round was followed by a second-round multiplex PCR, then size selection and purification. TCRdb redid the processing of the public reads, applying fastp at Q25 and MiXCR, and retained in-frame beta chains. CDR3 protein duplicates are merged, each entry listing the most common genes and DNA. The sample table shows over 200,000 distinct CDR3 sequences, and 29% are seen once. The top ten constitute approximately 9.6% of the sample. Sequenced sample: peripheral blood. These receptors were taken from a man aged 50 to 59 with Graves' ophthalmopathy. Donor details come from another sample of the same person, matched by shared clones.

This clonotype was seen many times. The V call is TRBV11-2, the J call TRBJ1-5; 7 bases align to TRBD1. The CDR3 covers 14 residues. CDR1 and CDR2 from the germline V gene are SGHAT and FQNNGV. The V segment lost 5 bases and the J segment 3 bases; nucleotides outside the gene matches: 4. CDR3 sequence reads: CASSRDRVNQPQHF. The DNA of the CDR3 is TGTGCCAGCAGCCGCGACAGGGTCAATCAGCCCCAGCATTTT.

This clonotype occurred many times. This chain uses TRBV15 with TRBJ2-4, with 7 bases identical to TRBD2. The CDR3 is 14 residues long. With V trimmed by 9 bases and J by 3 bases, 8 bases remained unmatched. Germline loops: CDR1 LNHNV, CDR2 YYDKDF (reference sequence). The CDR3 DNA reads TGTGCCACTTCAACGGGGGGTGACAAAAACATTCAGTACTTC. Translated: CATSTGGDKNIQYF.

The chain joins TRBV6-2 or TRBV6-3 to TRBJ1-5; D possibly corresponds to TRBD1 (5 bases). Germline-derived CDR1 and CDR2 are MNHEY and SVGEGT. Trimming took 4 bases from V and 1 from J, leaving 20 bases between them. The CDR3 covers 18 residues. The chain's CDR3 is CASSSLPFPGRSNQPQHF. The DNA for the CDR3 is TGTGCCAGCAGTTCACTACCTTTTCCAGGGAGAAGCAATCAGCCCCAGCATTTT.

The gene calls are TRBV12-3 or TRBV12-4 and TRBJ2-7; 7 bases line up with TRBD2. This CDR3 comprises 14 residues. Trimming at V came to 5 bases and at J to 6 bases, leaving 10 bases not matched to a gene. The CDR3 reads CASSPLAGAVEQYF. The CDR3 DNA reads TGTGCCAGCAGTCCCTTGGCGGGAGCGGTCGAGCAGTACTTC.

There are many counts of this clonotype. The chain has TRBV5-1 and TRBJ2-2; D uncertain. The CDR3 has 15 residues. Trimming left V 4 bases short and J 6 bases short, with 16 bases between. Germline CDR1 is SGHRS and CDR2 is YFSETQ. As DNA, the CDR3 is TGCGCCAGCAGCCCGGGCCCCACCTGGGCCGGGGAGCTGTTTTTT. This codes for CASSPGPTWAGELFF.

The V and J genes are TRBV7-2 and TRBJ1-1; no reliable D call. The CDR3 has 15 amino acids. Germline CDR1 SGHTA, CDR2 FQGNSA. Trimming stripped 0 bases from V and 6 bases from J, with 14 bases between. The DNA of the CDR3 is TGTGCCAGCAGCTTAGCGCCCACTGGGTTGGCTGAAGCTTTCTTT. Amino acids: CASSLAPTGLAEAFF.

The chain carries TRBV6-1 and TRBJ2-5, with a possible D match to TRBD2 (6 bases). The CDR3 is 17 amino acids. The V and J ends lost 7 bases and 4 bases respectively, with 25 bases between them. Germline CDR1 is MNHNS and CDR2 is SASEGT. The CDR3 sequence: CASILLTRREARETQYF. The CDR3 DNA reads TGTGCCAGCATCCTACTCACTCGGAGGGAGGCGCGAGAGACCCAGTACTTC.

By sample share, this clonotype is medium-sized. This sequence joins TRBV19 and TRBJ1-1; tentatively, D is TRBD1 (5 bases). CDR3 length: 17 residues. Trimming removed 8 bases from V and 8 bases from J, with 30 bases in between. In germline, CDR1 is LNHDA, CDR2 SQIVND (reference sequence). CDR3 in amino acids: CASRPGGGGRTGGEAFF. The CDR3 DNA sequence: TGTGCCAGTCGCCCTGGGGGTGGTGGACGTACCGGCGGGGAAGCTTTCTTT.

This clonotype appeared many times. The CDR3 region is CASSSLMDSALTQYF. CDR3 coding DNA: TGTGCCAGCAGCTCGCTAATGGACTCGGCTCTGACCCAGTACTTC. This rearrangement joins TRBV11-2 to TRBJ2-5; possibly TRBD2 for D (5 bases). The V end was cut by 4 bases, the J end by 7 bases, with 19 bases between. The CDR3 runs 15 residues. Germline assignment: CDR1 SGHAT and CDR2 FQNNGV.

In its sample, this clonotype was seen many times. The chain uses TRBV15 and TRBJ2-6; D unresolved. The length of the CDR3 is 17 residues. Trimming pared 1 base from V and 0 bases from J, leaving 10 bases between. Germline V lookup: CDR1 LNHNV, CDR2 YYDKDF (reference sequence). CDR3 amino acids: CATSRGPTGSGANVLTF. Here the CDR3 DNA reads TGTGCCACCAGCAGAGGACCTACGGGCTCTGGGGCCAACGTCCTGACTTTC.

V and J are TRBV6-2 or TRBV6-3 and TRBJ2-7, with D unclear. Germline lookup yields CDR1 MNHEY and CDR2 SVGEGT. The CDR3 runs to 12 residues. Trimming shortened V by 4 bases and J by 4 bases, and 8 bases separated the two germline ends. As DNA, the CDR3 is TGTGCCAGCAGTTGGTCGACGTACGAGCAGTACTTC. This encodes CASSWSTYEQYF.

This clonotype occurred many times. The chain recombines TRBV10-3 with TRBJ2-2, with TRBD2 as a possible D gene (5 bases). V was cut by 7 bases and J by 0 bases, with 12 bases left in between. Germline V gene sequence: CDR1 ENHRY, CDR2 SYGVKD. CDR3 length equals 15 residues. The chain's CDR3 is CAIKGGLANTGELFF. The DNA of the CDR3 is TGTGCCATCAAGGGCGGGCTCGCGAACACCGGGGAGCTGTTTTTT.

This clonotype was seen a handful of times. V and J are TRBV20-1 and TRBJ1-1; 7 nucleotides agree with TRBD1. The ends lost 0 bases at V and 5 bases at J; junction bases unmatched: 12. The CDR3 runs 16 residues. The V gene's germline CDR1 is DFQATT and CDR2 SNEGSKA (reference sequence). The CDR3 DNA sequence: TGCAGTGCTAGAGAGGTCGGCAGGGGGGTAGGAACTGAAGCTTTCTTT. It specifies CSAREVGRGVGTEAFF.

The chain couples TRBV5-1 to TRBJ1-2, with 7 bases that match TRBD1. The CDR3 loop spans 12 amino acids. J was trimmed by 6 bases and V by 6 bases; bases with no gene match: 5. Per germline, CDR1 SGHRS and CDR2 YFSETQ. In DNA form, the CDR3 reads TGCGCCAGCAACACAGGGGCGGATGGCTACACCTTC. Translating gives CASNTGADGYTF.

This clonotype has at least ten counts. The rearrangement joins TRBV6-4 to TRBJ2-5; a possible D gene is TRBD2 (5 bases). CDR1 is MRHNA and CDR2 is SNTAGT in the germline V gene. This CDR3 region has 15 residues. V lost 4 bases to trimming and J lost 4 bases, with 16 bases between them. The CDR3, as DNA: TGTGCCAGCAGTGTAGGTGGGAGAGTCGGAGAGACCCAGTACTTC. Translation gives CASSVGGRVGETQYF.

The chain uses TRBV12-3 or TRBV12-4 and TRBJ1-1, with a tentative D call TRBD1 (5 bases). The CDR3 is 11 amino acids. The ends were cut back, 2 bases at V and 11 bases at J, with 9 bases in the middle. CDR3 protein: CASSLRGSAFF. The CDR3 DNA sequence: TGTGCCAGCAGTTTAAGGGGTTCTGCTTTCTTT.

This clonotype was recorded at least ten times. The rearrangement joins TRBV6-5 to TRBJ2-2; no definite D call. Germline-derived CDR1 and CDR2 are MNHEY and SVGAGI. The CDR3 has 14 amino acids. The ends were cut back, 4 bases at V and 2 bases at J, with 8 bases in the middle. CDR3 bases: TGTGCCAGCAGTTTCCGCGGTAACACCGGGGAGCTGTTTTTT. Amino acids: CASSFRGNTGELFF.

Many counts were recorded for this clonotype. The J gene is TRBJ1-5, the V gene TRBV12-3 or TRBV12-4, with D possibly TRBD1 on 6 matching bases. The V end lost 5 bases, the J end lost 4 bases, and 9 bases lay between the germline ends. The CDR3 is made up of 13 amino acids. The CDR3 DNA follows: TGTGCCAGCAGTATACAGGGAAATCAGCCCCAGCATTTT. It encodes CASSIQGNQPQHF.

This clonotype is a singleton in its sample. The rearrangement uses TRBV6-2 or TRBV6-3 and TRBJ1-1; 8 nucleotides line up with TRBD1. The CDR3 has 13 amino acids. Trimming cost V 5 bases and J 6 bases; bases outside gene matches: 5. CDR1 and CDR2 from the germline V gene are MNHEY and SVGEGT. CDR3: CASSGQGLSEAFF. Here the CDR3 DNA reads TGTGCCAGCAGTGGACAGGGTCTCTCTGAAGCTTTCTTT.

This clonotype has a count of ten or more. The chain recombines TRBV6-1 with TRBJ2-5; 10 positions agree with TRBD2. The CDR3 loop spans 16 amino acids. The germline gives CDR1 MNHNS, CDR2 SASEGT. The junction had 6 bases not matched to a gene; V was cut back by 1 base and J by 4 bases. DNA of the CDR3: TGTGCCAGCAGTGAAGAGGCTAGCGGGGGACGAGAGACCCAGTACTTC. It translates to CASSEEASGGRETQYF.